A selection of T cell receptor beta chains follows, all from one sample in a study of cytotoxic CD8 clonotypes in ibrutinib-treated CLL. Assay used: immunoSEQ multiplex PCR; TCRdb lists only in-frame clones, some missing. Counted here are approximately 190,000 clones, more than 70% occurring once; the ten biggest clones make up over 10%. The sequencing here drew on PBMCs, taken after 12 months of ibrutinib treatment. All receptors derive from a human donor with chronic lymphocytic leukemia. Both conserved end residues are part of each CDR3. A D gene is named only where the DNA matches it firmly. Rows give clone size only sometimes, using once, few, many, or a class for an expanded clone.

clone_size: .
d_call: .
v_call: TRBV7-9
j_call: TRBJ2-1
cdr3_aa: CASSLQGLYNEQFF
cdr3_nt: TGTGCCAGCAGCTTACAAGGGCTCTACAATGAGCAGTTCTTC

clone_size: many
d_call: .
v_call: TRBV6-6
j_call: TRBJ2-7
cdr3_aa: CASSPPDVNYEQYF
cdr3_nt: TGTGCCAGCAGCCCACCCGATGTAAACTACGAGCAGTACTTC

clone_size: .
d_call: TRBD2
v_call: TRBV5-1
j_call: TRBJ2-7
cdr3_aa: CASSLVGLAREQYF
cdr3_nt: TGCGCCAGCAGCTTGGTGGGACTAGCTAGAGAGCAGTACTTC

clone_size: .
d_call: .
v_call: TRBV5-1
j_call: TRBJ2-5
cdr3_aa: CASSFTIGHQAQETQYF
cdr3_nt: TGCGCCAGCAGCTTTACCATCGGTCATCAGGCCCAAGAGACCCAGTACTTC

clone_size: .
d_call: TRBD1
v_call: TRBV6-6
j_call: TRBJ1-4
cdr3_aa: CASSYMQGQRPEKLFF
cdr3_nt: TGTGCCAGCAGTTACATGCAGGGACAGCGTCCTGAAAAACTGTTTTTT

clone_size: few
d_call: .
v_call: TRBV5-1
j_call: TRBJ1-2
cdr3_aa: CASSPGETLNYGYTF
cdr3_nt: TGCGCCAGCAGCCCCGGCGAGACACTTAACTATGGCTACACCTTC

clone_size: .
d_call: .
v_call: TRBV10-1
j_call: TRBJ2-1
cdr3_aa: CASSRDRVEQFF
cdr3_nt: TGCGCCAGCAGTCGGGACCGCGTTGAGCAGTTCTTC

clone_size: .
d_call: TRBD1
v_call: TRBV2
j_call: TRBJ2-2
cdr3_aa: CASAQGAGELFF
cdr3_nt: TGTGCCAGCGCACAGGGGGCCGGGGAGCTGTTTTTT

clone_size: few
d_call: TRBD1
v_call: TRBV4-1
j_call: TRBJ2-7
cdr3_aa: CASSHPGGAGEQYF
cdr3_nt: TGCGCCAGCAGCCACCCAGGGGGCGCGGGCGAGCAGTACTTC

clone_size: .
d_call: .
v_call: TRBV4-2
j_call: TRBJ1-5
cdr3_aa: CASSLRGLGASNQPQHF
cdr3_nt: TGTGCCAGCAGTCTCAGAGGGCTAGGGGCGAGCAATCAGCCCCAGCATTTT

clone_size: .
d_call: .
v_call: TRBV7-9
j_call: TRBJ1-6
cdr3_aa: CASSLSGHNSPLHF
cdr3_nt: TGTGCCAGCAGCTTATCAGGGCATAATTCACCCCTCCACTTT

clone_size: .
d_call: .
v_call: TRBV19
j_call: TRBJ2-1
cdr3_aa: CASSIAASGNEQFF
cdr3_nt: TGTGCCAGTAGTATAGCGGCGTCGGGGAATGAGCAGTTCTTC

clone_size: .
d_call: .
v_call: TRBV2
j_call: TRBJ2-7
cdr3_aa: CASRAGTPKQYF
cdr3_nt: TGTGCCAGCAGGGCCGGGACTCCTAAGCAGTACTTC

clone_size: .
d_call: TRBD1
v_call: TRBV5-1
j_call: TRBJ1-2
cdr3_aa: CASSLGTGALNYGYTF
cdr3_nt: TGCGCCAGCAGCTTGGGGACAGGGGCCCTTAACTATGGCTACACCTTC

clone_size: .
d_call: .
v_call: TRBV2
j_call: TRBJ1-5
cdr3_aa: CASSDVADSPNHQPQHF
cdr3_nt: TGTGCCAGCAGTGATGTAGCGGACTCCCCTAATCATCAGCCCCAGCATTTT

clone_size: .
d_call: TRBD1
v_call: TRBV27
j_call: TRBJ2-2
cdr3_aa: CASSRSGQVDTGELFF
cdr3_nt: TGTGCCAGCAGTCGCTCGGGACAGGTCGACACCGGGGAGCTGTTTTTT

clone_size: few
d_call: TRBD1
v_call: TRBV7-9
j_call: TRBJ2-5
cdr3_aa: CASSLETGPQETQYF
cdr3_nt: TGTGCCAGCAGCTTAGAGACAGGGCCCCAAGAGACCCAGTACTTC

clone_size: .
d_call: .
v_call: TRBV18
j_call: TRBJ2-7
cdr3_aa: CASSPWGHDNEQYF
cdr3_nt: TGTGCCAGCTCACCATGGGGACACGACAACGAGCAGTACTTC

clone_size: .
d_call: .
v_call: TRBV5-1
j_call: TRBJ2-5
cdr3_aa: CASSINSGLYQETQYF
cdr3_nt: TGCGCCAGCAGCATCAACTCGGGACTCTACCAAGAGACCCAGTACTTC

clone_size: .
d_call: .
v_call: TRBV29-1
j_call: TRBJ1-1
cdr3_aa: CSVAGRMNTEAFF
cdr3_nt: TGCAGCGTTGCGGGCAGAATGAACACTGAAGCTTTCTTT

clone_size: few
d_call: .
v_call: TRBV5-1
j_call: TRBJ2-7
cdr3_aa: CASSFFSTSLVSGPYEQYF
cdr3_nt: TGCGCCAGCAGTTTTTTCAGCACCTCCCTAGTATCCGGTCCCTACGAGCAGTACTTC

clone_size: .
d_call: .
v_call: TRBV7-3
j_call: TRBJ2-2
cdr3_aa: CASSPLTGELFF
cdr3_nt: TGTGCCAGCAGCCCCCTCACCGGGGAGCTGTTTTTT

clone_size: .
d_call: TRBD1
v_call: TRBV5-8
j_call: TRBJ1-4
cdr3_aa: CASSFRGTANEKLFF
cdr3_nt: TGTGCCAGCAGCTTTAGGGGGACAGCTAATGAAAAACTGTTTTTT

clone_size: .
d_call: .
v_call: TRBV25-1
j_call: TRBJ1-2
cdr3_aa: CASSPPHYYGYTF
cdr3_nt: TGTGCCAGCAGCCCCCCACATTACTATGGCTACACCTTC

clone_size: .
d_call: TRBD1
v_call: TRBV7-2
j_call: TRBJ2-5
cdr3_aa: CASSQGTGGSQETQYF
cdr3_nt: TGTGCCAGCAGCCAAGGGACAGGGGGCAGCCAAGAGACCCAGTACTTC

clone_size: .
d_call: .
v_call: TRBV11-2
j_call: TRBJ2-1
cdr3_aa: CASSLGESSYNEQFF
cdr3_nt: TGTGCCAGCAGCTTAGGGGAGAGCTCCTACAATGAGCAGTTCTTC

clone_size: .
d_call: .
v_call: TRBV5-6
j_call: TRBJ1-2
cdr3_aa: CASSTVQGGRWGYGYTF
cdr3_nt: TGTGCCAGCAGCACAGTACAAGGTGGGAGGTGGGGATATGGCTACACCTTC

clone_size: .
d_call: TRBD2
v_call: TRBV30
j_call: TRBJ2-1
cdr3_aa: CAWSGGGAFDNEQFF
cdr3_nt: TGTGCCTGGAGTGGCGGGGGGGCCTTTGACAATGAGCAGTTCTTC

clone_size: .
d_call: .
v_call: TRBV5-1
j_call: TRBJ2-2
cdr3_aa: CATTREGTNTGELFF
cdr3_nt: TGCGCCACCACTCGAGAGGGCACGAACACCGGGGAGCTGTTTTTT

clone_size: .
d_call: .
v_call: TRBV6-5
j_call: TRBJ1-5
cdr3_aa: CASSSGNQPQHF
cdr3_nt: TGTGCCAGCAGTTCGGGCAATCAGCCCCAGCATTTT

clone_size: .
d_call: .
v_call: TRBV5-5
j_call: TRBJ2-1
cdr3_aa: CASSFDFSSYNEQFF
cdr3_nt: TGTGCCAGCAGCTTTGACTTTAGCTCCTACAATGAGCAGTTCTTC

clone_size: .
d_call: .
v_call: TRBV7-2
j_call: TRBJ1-1
cdr3_aa: CASTLGGGEAFF
cdr3_nt: TGTGCCAGCACCCTAGGTGGGGGTGAAGCTTTCTTT